A selection of T cell receptor beta chains follows, all from one sample in a study of cytomegalovirus exposure and HLA in healthy donors. Assay: immunoSEQ multiplex PCR; the TCRdb copy retains only in-frame clones and omits some. The sample shows roughly 150,000 clones, 65% to 80% of them seen only once. Sequencing input: PBMCs. The receptors were gathered from a male donor in good health and CMV-seronegative. CDR3s include the opening cysteine and the closing phenylalanine or tryptophan. The D gene is left open where the match is weak. For some rows the clone size is stated as once, few or many, or as a class when expanded; others skip it.

v_call: TRBV6-1; j_call: TRBJ2-7; clone_size: .; d_call: .; cdr3_aa: CASSLTAGPYYEQYF; cdr3_nt: TGTGCCAGCAGTTTGACCGCGGGACCCTACTACGAGCAGTACTTC
v_call: TRBV28; j_call: TRBJ1-1; clone_size: once; d_call: .; cdr3_aa: CASGRGGTEAFF; cdr3_nt: TGTGCCAGCGGCCGAGGCGGCACTGAAGCTTTCTTT
v_call: TRBV19; j_call: TRBJ1-1; clone_size: .; d_call: .; cdr3_aa: CASSILPGTEAFF; cdr3_nt: TGTGCCAGTAGTATTTTACCGGGGACTGAAGCTTTCTTT
v_call: TRBV19; j_call: TRBJ1-1; clone_size: .; d_call: .; cdr3_aa: CASSPPSRTGWPEAFF; cdr3_nt: TGTGCCAGTAGTCCCCCCAGCCGGACTGGCTGGCCTGAAGCTTTCTTT
v_call: TRBV5-1; j_call: TRBJ1-1; clone_size: .; d_call: .; cdr3_aa: CASKVDRNTEAFF; cdr3_nt: TGCGCCAGCAAAGTCGACAGGAACACTGAAGCTTTCTTT
v_call: TRBV29-1; j_call: TRBJ2-1; clone_size: .; d_call: TRBD1; cdr3_aa: CSVELWDREVNEQFF; cdr3_nt: TGCAGCGTTGAATTATGGGACAGGGAAGTAAATGAGCAGTTCTTC
v_call: TRBV5-4; j_call: TRBJ1-2; clone_size: .; d_call: .; cdr3_aa: CASSPPYSGDGYTF; cdr3_nt: TGTGCCAGCAGTCCTCCGTATAGTGGTGATGGCTACACCTTC
v_call: TRBV6-4; j_call: TRBJ2-1; clone_size: .; d_call: .; cdr3_aa: CASQADPSYNEQFF; cdr3_nt: TGTGCCAGCCAGGCAGATCCCTCCTACAATGAGCAGTTCTTC
v_call: TRBV6-6; j_call: TRBJ1-4; clone_size: .; d_call: .; cdr3_aa: CASSYVQGDEKLFF; cdr3_nt: TGTGCCAGCAGTTACGTCCAGGGTGATGAAAAACTGTTTTTT
v_call: TRBV12-5; j_call: TRBJ2-3; clone_size: .; d_call: .; cdr3_aa: CASGLGGLGSFTQYF; cdr3_nt: TGTGCTAGTGGTTTGGGGGGTCTTGGGAGTTTTACGCAGTATTTT
v_call: TRBV5-1; j_call: TRBJ2-5; clone_size: few; d_call: .; cdr3_aa: CASSLDRGVETQYF; cdr3_nt: TGCGCCAGCAGCTTGGACCGGGGAGTAGAGACCCAGTACTTC
v_call: TRBV30; j_call: TRBJ2-1; clone_size: .; d_call: TRBD1; cdr3_aa: CAWSPSSGGPYNEQFF; cdr3_nt: TGTGCCTGGAGTCCCTCCTCAGGGGGCCCCTACAATGAGCAGTTCTTC
v_call: TRBV4-2; j_call: TRBJ1-1; clone_size: .; d_call: .; cdr3_aa: CASSQGGGMNTEAFF; cdr3_nt: TGTGCCAGCAGCCAAGGCGGGGGAATGAACACTGAAGCTTTCTTT
v_call: TRBV6-1; j_call: TRBJ1-1; clone_size: .; d_call: .; cdr3_aa: CASSERGGMYTEAFF; cdr3_nt: TGTGCCAGCAGTGAACGGGGGGGGATGTATACTGAAGCTTTCTTT
v_call: TRBV2; j_call: TRBJ1-5; clone_size: .; d_call: .; cdr3_aa: CASSELRGDQPQHF; cdr3_nt: TGTGCCAGCAGTGAATTACGGGGAGATCAGCCCCAGCATTTT
v_call: TRBV27; j_call: TRBJ2-3; clone_size: .; d_call: TRBD2; cdr3_aa: CASSLRTSGRTDTQYF; cdr3_nt: TGTGCCAGCAGTTTAAGGACTAGCGGGAGGACAGATACGCAGTATTTT
v_call: TRBV9; j_call: TRBJ2-7; clone_size: .; d_call: .; cdr3_aa: CASSVAGWAFNEQYF; cdr3_nt: TGTGCCAGCAGCGTAGCAGGATGGGCTTTTAACGAGCAGTACTTC
v_call: TRBV23-1; j_call: TRBJ1-5; clone_size: .; d_call: TRBD1; cdr3_aa: CASSHIKSTDRGAHQPQHF; cdr3_nt: TGCGCCAGCAGTCACATAAAAAGCACAGACAGGGGGGCACATCAGCCCCAGCATTTT
v_call: TRBV10-3; j_call: TRBJ2-2; clone_size: .; d_call: .; cdr3_aa: CAISPHETGELFF; cdr3_nt: TGTGCCATCAGCCCCCACGAGACCGGGGAGCTGTTTTTT
v_call: TRBV5-6; j_call: TRBJ1-3; clone_size: .; d_call: .; cdr3_aa: CASSLAGGYSGNTIYF; cdr3_nt: TGTGCCAGCAGCTTGGCGGGAGGTTACTCTGGAAACACCATATATTTT
v_call: TRBV4-1; j_call: TRBJ2-5; clone_size: few; d_call: .; cdr3_aa: CASSQDGTRREETQYF; cdr3_nt: TGCGCCAGCAGCCAAGATGGGACACGGAGAGAAGAGACCCAGTACTTC
v_call: TRBV2; j_call: TRBJ2-2; clone_size: .; d_call: .; cdr3_aa: CASSAGGPGTGELFF; cdr3_nt: TGTGCCAGCAGTGCCGGGGGGCCAGGCACCGGGGAGCTGTTTTTT
v_call: TRBV2; j_call: TRBJ2-7; clone_size: .; d_call: TRBD2; cdr3_aa: CASRASGGTYEQYF; cdr3_nt: TGTGCCAGCAGAGCTAGCGGGGGGACCTACGAGCAGTACTTC
v_call: TRBV5-1; j_call: TRBJ2-7; clone_size: .; d_call: TRBD1; cdr3_aa: CASTDQGAYEQYF; cdr3_nt: TGCGCCAGCACCGACCAGGGGGCCTACGAGCAGTACTTC
v_call: TRBV5-1; j_call: TRBJ2-1; clone_size: .; d_call: .; cdr3_aa: CASSLNQGYNEQFF; cdr3_nt: TGCGCCAGCAGCTTGAACCAGGGCTACAATGAGCAGTTCTTC
v_call: TRBV7-2; j_call: TRBJ1-5; clone_size: .; d_call: TRBD1; cdr3_aa: CASSFTGQGVSNQPQHF; cdr3_nt: TGTGCCAGCAGCTTTACGGGACAGGGGGTTAGCAATCAGCCCCAGCATTTT
v_call: TRBV5-4; j_call: TRBJ1-6; clone_size: few; d_call: .; cdr3_aa: CASSLIGANPYNSPLHF; cdr3_nt: TGTGCCAGCAGCTTGATAGGGGCAAACCCTTATAATTCACCCCTCCACTTT
v_call: TRBV10-1; j_call: TRBJ1-2; clone_size: once; d_call: .; cdr3_aa: CASSTGRGYTF; cdr3_nt: TGCGCCAGCAGTACAGGAAGAGGCTACACCTTC
v_call: TRBV27; j_call: TRBJ2-7; clone_size: .; d_call: TRBD2; cdr3_aa: CASSPPSGGSYEQYF; cdr3_nt: TGTGCCAGCAGTCCCCCTAGCGGGGGGTCCTACGAGCAGTACTTC